This T cell receptor (beta chain) was sequenced in a study of vaccination effects on CD4 cells after COVID-19 (dated by TCRdb to between 2021 and 2024). Study-level background: Post-vaccine samples across the study were collected a median of 72 days after the second dose, with a range of 14 to 241. The study compared SARS-CoV-2 spike-specific CD4+ TCR repertoires before and after mRNA vaccination in COVID-19 convalescent patients and infection-naive vaccine recipients. The Oncomine TCR Beta short-read assay on an Illumina iSeq 100 was used to sequence cultures from other donors in the study. Altogether, some 11 COVID-19 convalescent patients and several SARS-CoV-2-naive healthy vaccine recipients made up the full study. Paper-wide results and their limitations: In healthy vaccine recipients, vaccine-induced clones were almost all SARS-CoV-2 mono-reactive, with only 1 of 255 being cross-reactive with common cold coronaviruses. The study was limited by a small number of convalescent patients and lacked early post-infection timepoints. Clones induced by infection and clones induced by vaccination both contracted markedly at late timepoints after vaccination, which fits with T cell responses waning over time.

The ViraFEST assay stimulated PBMC with viral peptide pools and then used TCR sequencing to identify antigen-specific CD4+ T cell clonotypes by expansion. After 10 to 11 days of culture, CD4+ T cells were isolated with the EasySep CD4+ T cell isolation kit. Each participant got two doses of an mRNA SARS-CoV-2 vaccine, either BNT162b2 or mRNA-1273. None of the healthy vaccine recipients had a prior SARS-CoV-2 infection, which was confirmed by nucleocapsid antibody tests that came back negative both before and after vaccination. About 2.2 million PBMC per well were cultured in IMDM with 5% human AB serum, 10 IU/ml IL-2 and gentamicin, plus 10 ug/ml peptides. Half of the culture medium was replaced with fresh IL-2-containing medium on days 3 and 7. Unless noted otherwise, every peptide stimulation condition was grown in triplicate wells. Using Ficoll-Paque Plus gradient centrifugation, PBMC were separated from whole blood and then either used fresh or cryopreserved at -140C. The spike proteins of SARS-CoV-2 and of the common cold coronaviruses HCoV-NL63, HCoV-OC43 and HCoV-229E were spanned by overlapping peptide pools. The QIAamp micro DNA kit was used to extract genomic DNA from the cultured CD4+ T cells.

The method behind the library was the immunoSEQ multiplex PCR assay. DNA from the cultured and isolated CD4+ T cells underwent TCR beta CDR3 sequencing. As for the original processing: The analysis removed non-productive TCR sequences, trimmed reads to the CDR3 region, and retained only CDR3s that were 7 or more amino acids long. The MANAFEST web app was used to pick out antigen-specific clonotypes by comparing their expansion in peptide wells with that in reference cultures. For clones to be considered positive, expansion at FDR<0.05 versus reference and all other wells, an odds ratio above 5, and a frequency above 0.1% in two replicate wells were required. A clonotype was called cross-reactive if it was significantly expanded both in SARS-CoV-2 spike wells and in at least one common cold coronavirus spike condition. CDR3 similarity was assessed by Levenshtein distance using the stringdist R package, and unrooted trees were constructed with ape in R 3.6.1. TCRdb took this table from immuneACCESS and kept in-frame rearrangements with V and J called. Such tables lack part of the clones; where checked against another copy, unresolved V genes explain under half of the gap, and the rest is unexplained. V and J calls and clone size are as listed in that table; D and trimming were resolved from the DNA. For this sample there are about 46,000 clones; around 80% appear just once. The top ten hold roughly 16% of the sample.

As encoded in the germline V gene (reference sequence), CDR1 is GTSNPN while CDR2 is SVGIG. The cysteine opens and the phenylalanine closes a CDR3 of 18 amino acids. Only CDR3 DNA is held: 54 bases, read in frame from base 1. The junction shows trimming of 0 bases on V and 5 bases on J, and the gene matches do not reach 10 bases of it. With respect to this clone: It has no known antigen specificity. Per-base quality was not reported, and no clone a single base away is much larger than it.

This receptor chain uses TRBV30 and TRBJ2-5, and 15 junction bases match TRBD2. The sequencing used CD4+ T cells from PBMCs cultured with HCoV-OC43 spike peptides, collected after COVID-19 vaccination. The cell subset or site label of this sample denotes: HCoV-OC43 spike overlapping peptide pool stimulation. The origin of this receptor is a human donor who received a COVID-19 vaccine. The CDR3 here reads CAWSVKGLAGGRRETQYF. In nucleotides, the sequence is TGTGCCTGGAGTGTAAAGGGACTAGCGGGGGGCCGCCGGGAGACCCAGTACTTC. With all but the CDR3 taken from the reference TRBV30 and TRBJ2-5 genes, the full variable domain is: SQTIHQWPATLVQPVGSPLSLECTVEGTSNPNLYWYRQAAGRGLQLLFYSVGIGQISSEVPQNLSASRPQDRQFILSSKKLLLSDSGFYLCAWSVKGLAGGRRETQYFGPGTRLLVL.